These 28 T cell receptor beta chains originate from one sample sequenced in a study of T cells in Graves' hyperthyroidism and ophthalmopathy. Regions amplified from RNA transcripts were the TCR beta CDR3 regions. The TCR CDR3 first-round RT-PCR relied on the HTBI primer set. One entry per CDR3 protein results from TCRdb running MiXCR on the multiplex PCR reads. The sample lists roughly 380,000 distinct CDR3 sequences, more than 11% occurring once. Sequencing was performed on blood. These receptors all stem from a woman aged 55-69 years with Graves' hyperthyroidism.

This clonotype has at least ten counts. CDR3 in DNA: TGTGCCAGCAGTTGGACAGCTGTTTTGGGGGCCAACGTCCTGACTTTC. Its protein product is CASSWTAVLGANVLTF. The J gene is TRBJ2-6, the V gene TRBV28, with D perhaps TRBD1 (6 bases). Trimming pared 4 bases from V and 4 bases from J, leaving 14 bases between. This CDR3 has 16 amino acids. Per the germline V gene, CDR1 is MDHEN and CDR2 is SYDVKM.

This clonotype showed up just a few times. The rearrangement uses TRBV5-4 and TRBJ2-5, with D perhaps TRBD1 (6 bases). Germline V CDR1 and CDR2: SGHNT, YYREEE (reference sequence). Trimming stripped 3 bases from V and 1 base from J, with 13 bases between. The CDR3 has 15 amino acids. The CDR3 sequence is CASSSHREIQETQYF. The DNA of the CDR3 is TGTGCCAGCAGCTCCCACAGGGAGATCCAAGAGACCCAGTACTTC.

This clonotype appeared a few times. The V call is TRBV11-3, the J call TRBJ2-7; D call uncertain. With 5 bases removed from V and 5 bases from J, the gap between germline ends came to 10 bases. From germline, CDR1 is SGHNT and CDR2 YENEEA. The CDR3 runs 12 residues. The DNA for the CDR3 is TGTGCCAGCAGCCTTCGTCCTGACGAGCAGTACTTC. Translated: CASSLRPDEQYF. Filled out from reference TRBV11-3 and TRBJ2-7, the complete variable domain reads EAGVVQSPRYKIIEKKQPVAFWCNPISGHNTLYWYLQNLGQGPELLIRYENEEAVDDSQLPKDRFSAERLKGVDSTLKIQPAELGDSAVYLCASSLRPDEQYFGPGTRLTVT.

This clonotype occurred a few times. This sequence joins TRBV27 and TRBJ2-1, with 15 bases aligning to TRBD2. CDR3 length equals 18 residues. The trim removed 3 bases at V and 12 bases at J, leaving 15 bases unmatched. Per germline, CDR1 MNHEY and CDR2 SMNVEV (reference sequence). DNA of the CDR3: TGTGCCAGCAGTTTCTACGGGACTAGCGGGGGGCGGAGGGGTGGGCAGTTCTTC. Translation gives CASSFYGTSGGRRGGQFF.

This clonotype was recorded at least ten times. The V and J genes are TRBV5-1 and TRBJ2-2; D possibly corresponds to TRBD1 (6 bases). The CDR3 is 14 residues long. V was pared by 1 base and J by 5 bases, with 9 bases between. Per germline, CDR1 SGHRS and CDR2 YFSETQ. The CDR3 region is CASSLTGRTGELFF. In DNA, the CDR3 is TGCGCCAGCAGCTTGACAGGGCGGACCGGGGAGCTGTTTTTT.

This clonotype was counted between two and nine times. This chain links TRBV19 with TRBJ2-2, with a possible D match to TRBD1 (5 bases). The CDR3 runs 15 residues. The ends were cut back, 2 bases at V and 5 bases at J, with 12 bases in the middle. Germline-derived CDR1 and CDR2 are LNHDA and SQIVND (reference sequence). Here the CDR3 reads CASSIMTASTGELFF. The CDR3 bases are TGTGCCAGTAGTATAATGACAGCTAGTACCGGGGAGCTGTTTTTT.

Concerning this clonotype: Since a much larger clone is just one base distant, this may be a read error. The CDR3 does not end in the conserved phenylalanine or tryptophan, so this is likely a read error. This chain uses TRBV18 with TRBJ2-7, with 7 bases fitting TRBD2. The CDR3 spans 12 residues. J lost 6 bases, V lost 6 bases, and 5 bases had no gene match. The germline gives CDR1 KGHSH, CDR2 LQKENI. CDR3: CASSPGGGEQYL. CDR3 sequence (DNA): TGTGCCAGCTCGCCTGGGGGGGGCGAGCAGTACCTC.

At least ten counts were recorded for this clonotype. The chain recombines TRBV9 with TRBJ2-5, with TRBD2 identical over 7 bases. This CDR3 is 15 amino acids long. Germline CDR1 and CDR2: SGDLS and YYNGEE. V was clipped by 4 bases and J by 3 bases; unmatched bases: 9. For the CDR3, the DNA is TGTGCCAGCAGCCCGCGAGGGGCGGGAGAAGAGACCCAGTACTTC. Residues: CASSPRGAGEETQYF.

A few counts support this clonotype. CDR3 amino acids: CASSQESSADTQYF. The CDR3 nucleotides read TGTGCCAGCAGCCAAGAATCCAGCGCAGATACGCAGTATTTT. The gene calls are TRBV4-2 and TRBJ2-3; D is uncertain. Germline V gene sequence: CDR1 LGHNA, CDR2 YNFKEQ. V lost 0 bases, J lost 4 bases, and 8 bases lay in between. The CDR3 is 14 amino acids.

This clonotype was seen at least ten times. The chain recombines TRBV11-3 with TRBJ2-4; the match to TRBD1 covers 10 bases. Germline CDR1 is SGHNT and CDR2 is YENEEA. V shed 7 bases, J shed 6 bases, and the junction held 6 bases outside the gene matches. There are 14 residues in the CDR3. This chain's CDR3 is CASTNRDRGNIQYF. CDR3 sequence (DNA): TGTGCCAGCACCAACCGGGACAGGGGAAACATTCAGTACTTC.

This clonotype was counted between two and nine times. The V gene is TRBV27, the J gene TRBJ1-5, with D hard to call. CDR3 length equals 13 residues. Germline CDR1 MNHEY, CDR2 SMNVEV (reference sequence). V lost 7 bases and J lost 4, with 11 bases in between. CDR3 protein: CASTQNINQPQHF. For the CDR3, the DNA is TGTGCCAGCACCCAAAACATTAATCAGCCCCAGCATTTT.

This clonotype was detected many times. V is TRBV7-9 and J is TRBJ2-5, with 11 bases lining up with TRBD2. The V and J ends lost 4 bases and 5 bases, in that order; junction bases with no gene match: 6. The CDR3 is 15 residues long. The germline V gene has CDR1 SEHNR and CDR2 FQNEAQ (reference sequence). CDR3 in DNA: TGTGCCAGCAGCTCAGGGACTAGCGGAGGGGAGACCCAGTACTTC. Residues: CASSSGTSGGETQYF.

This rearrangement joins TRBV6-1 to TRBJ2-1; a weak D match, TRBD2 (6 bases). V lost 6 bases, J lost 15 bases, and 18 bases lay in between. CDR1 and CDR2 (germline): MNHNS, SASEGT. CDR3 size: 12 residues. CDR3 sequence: CASRRDSPLWFF. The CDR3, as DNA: TGTGCCAGCAGACGGGACTCCCCGTTGTGGTTCTTC.

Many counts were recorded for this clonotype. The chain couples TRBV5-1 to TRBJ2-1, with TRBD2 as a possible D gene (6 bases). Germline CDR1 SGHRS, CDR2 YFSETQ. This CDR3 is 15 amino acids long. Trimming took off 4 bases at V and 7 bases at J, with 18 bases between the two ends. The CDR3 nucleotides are TGCGCCAGCAGCGTCTTGGCGTCTAGCGCGAATGAGCAGTTCTTC. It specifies CASSVLASSANEQFF. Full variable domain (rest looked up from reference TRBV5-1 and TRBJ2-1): KAGVTQTPRYLIKTRGQQVTLSCSPISGHRSVSWYQQTPGQGLQFLFEYFSETQRNKGNFPGRFSGRQFSNSRSEMNVSTLELGDSALYLCASSVLASSANEQFFGPGTRLTVL.

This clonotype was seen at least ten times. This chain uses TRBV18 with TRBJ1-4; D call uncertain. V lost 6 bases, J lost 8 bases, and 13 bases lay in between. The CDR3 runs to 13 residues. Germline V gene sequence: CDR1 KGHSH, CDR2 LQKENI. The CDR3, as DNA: TGTGCCAGCTCGCCAGAGATGGGAGAAAAACTGTTTTTT. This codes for CASSPEMGEKLFF.

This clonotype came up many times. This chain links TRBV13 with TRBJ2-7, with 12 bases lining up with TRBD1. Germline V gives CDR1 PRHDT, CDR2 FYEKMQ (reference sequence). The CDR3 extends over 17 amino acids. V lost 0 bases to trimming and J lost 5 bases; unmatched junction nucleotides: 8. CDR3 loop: CASSLGWGTGGRDEQYF. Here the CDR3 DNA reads TGTGCCAGCAGCTTAGGCTGGGGGACAGGGGGCAGGGACGAGCAGTACTTC.

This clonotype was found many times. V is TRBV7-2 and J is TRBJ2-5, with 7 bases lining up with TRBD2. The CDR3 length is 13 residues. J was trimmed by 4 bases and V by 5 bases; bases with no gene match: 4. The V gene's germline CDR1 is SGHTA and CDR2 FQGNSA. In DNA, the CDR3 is TGTGCCAGCAGCCCCGTAGCGGGAGAGACCCAGTACTTC. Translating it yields CASSPVAGETQYF.

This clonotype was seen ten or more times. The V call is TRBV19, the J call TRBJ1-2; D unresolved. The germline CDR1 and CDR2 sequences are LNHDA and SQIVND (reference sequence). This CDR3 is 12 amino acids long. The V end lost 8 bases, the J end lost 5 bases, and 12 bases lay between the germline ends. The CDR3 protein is CASSLPGYGYTF. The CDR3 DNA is TGTGCCAGTTCTCTTCCGGGGTATGGCTACACCTTC.

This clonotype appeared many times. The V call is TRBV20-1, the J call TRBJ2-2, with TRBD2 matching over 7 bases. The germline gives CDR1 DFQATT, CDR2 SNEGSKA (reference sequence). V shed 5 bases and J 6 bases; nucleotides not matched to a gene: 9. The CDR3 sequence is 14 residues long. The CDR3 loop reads CSAGGELGAGELFF. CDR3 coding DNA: TGCAGTGCTGGGGGGGAGCTTGGGGCCGGGGAGCTGTTTTTT.

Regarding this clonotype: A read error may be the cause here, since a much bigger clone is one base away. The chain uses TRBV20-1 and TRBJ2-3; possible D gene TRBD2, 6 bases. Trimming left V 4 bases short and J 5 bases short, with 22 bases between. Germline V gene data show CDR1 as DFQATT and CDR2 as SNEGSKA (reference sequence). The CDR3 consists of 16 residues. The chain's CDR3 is CSANSRRGLWEDTQYF. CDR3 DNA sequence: TGCAGTGCTAACAGCAGGAGGGGCCTTTGGGAAGATACGCAGTATTTT.

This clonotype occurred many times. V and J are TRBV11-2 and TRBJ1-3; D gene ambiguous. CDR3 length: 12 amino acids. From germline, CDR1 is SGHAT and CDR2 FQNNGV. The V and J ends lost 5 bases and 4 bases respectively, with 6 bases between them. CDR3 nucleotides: TGTGCCAGCAGCCTCCAGGGAAACACCATATATTTT. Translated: CASSLQGNTIYF.

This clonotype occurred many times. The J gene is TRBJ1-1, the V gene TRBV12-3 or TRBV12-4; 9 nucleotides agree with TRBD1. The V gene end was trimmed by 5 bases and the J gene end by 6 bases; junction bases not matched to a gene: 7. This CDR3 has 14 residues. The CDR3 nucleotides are TGTGCCAGCAGTATAGGGACAGGGAAGGCTGAAGCTTTCTTT. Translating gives CASSIGTGKAEAFF.

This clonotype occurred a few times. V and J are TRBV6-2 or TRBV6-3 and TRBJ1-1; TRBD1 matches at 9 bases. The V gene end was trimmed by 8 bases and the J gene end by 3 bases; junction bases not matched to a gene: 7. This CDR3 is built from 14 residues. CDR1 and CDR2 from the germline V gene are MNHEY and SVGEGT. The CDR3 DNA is TGTGCCAGCCTGTTGGACAGGGGCTACACTGAAGCTTTCTTT. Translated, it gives CASLLDRGYTEAFF.

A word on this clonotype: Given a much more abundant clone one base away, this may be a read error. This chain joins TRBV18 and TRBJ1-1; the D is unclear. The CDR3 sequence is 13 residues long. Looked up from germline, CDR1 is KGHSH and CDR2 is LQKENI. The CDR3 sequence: CASSPPTGTEALF. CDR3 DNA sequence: TGTGCCAGCTCACCACCTACGGGCACTGAAGCTCTCTTT.

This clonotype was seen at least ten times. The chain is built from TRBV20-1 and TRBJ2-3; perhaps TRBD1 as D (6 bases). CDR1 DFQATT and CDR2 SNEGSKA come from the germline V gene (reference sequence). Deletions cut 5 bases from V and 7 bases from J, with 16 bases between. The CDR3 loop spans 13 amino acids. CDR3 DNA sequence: TGCAGTGCTTCGGCAGGGGCAAGGAATACGCAGTATTTT. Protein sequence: CSASAGARNTQYF.

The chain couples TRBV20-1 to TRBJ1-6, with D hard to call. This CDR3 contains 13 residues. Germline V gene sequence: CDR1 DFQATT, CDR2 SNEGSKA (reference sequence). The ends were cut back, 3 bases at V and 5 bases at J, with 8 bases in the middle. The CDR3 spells CSARTGNNSPLHF. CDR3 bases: TGCAGTGCTAGGACCGGGAATAATTCACCCCTCCACTTT.

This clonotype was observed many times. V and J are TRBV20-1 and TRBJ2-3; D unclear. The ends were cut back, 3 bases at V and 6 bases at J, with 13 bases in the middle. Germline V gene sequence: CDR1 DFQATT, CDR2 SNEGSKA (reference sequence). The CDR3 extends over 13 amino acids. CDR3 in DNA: TGCAGTGCTAGTAGGCCTGCCGGGGATACGCAGTATTTT. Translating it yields CSASRPAGDTQYF.

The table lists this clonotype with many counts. The chain's CDR3 is CASSLLTGDEQYF. The CDR3 region has the DNA TGTGCCAGCAGTTTGTTGACAGGAGACGAGCAGTACTTC. J is TRBJ2-7 and V is TRBV28; possible D gene TRBD1, 6 bases. CDR1 and CDR2 (germline): MDHEN, SYDVKM. This CDR3 region has 13 residues. V lost 3 bases, J lost 5 bases, and 11 bases lay in between.